The 3 T cell receptor beta chains below were found in one sample sequenced in a study of blood T cell repertoires in COVID-19. Using immunoSEQ multiplex PCR, the repertoire was profiled, and TCRdb retains in-frame clones only, with some absent. The sample lists about 180,000 clones; 86% were seen once. The source material was PBMCs or T cells enriched from blood (not recorded which). Source of these receptors: a woman in her 30s who had recovered from COVID-19.

V is TRBV27 and J is TRBJ2-7, with 8 bases that match TRBD1. Unmatched junction bases numbered 14, after V lost 6 bases and J lost 7 bases. The CDR3 sequence is 15 residues long. Germline assignment: CDR1 MNHEY and CDR2 SMNVEV (reference sequence). This CDR3 reads CASRHLLDRVGEQYF. The CDR3 DNA reads TGTGCCAGCAGACACCTCCTGGACAGGGTGGGGGAGCAGTACTTC.

The V and J genes are TRBV11-2 and TRBJ2-4; 8 positions match TRBD1. After removal of 6 bases from V and 6 bases from J, the junction contained 10 bases not matched to a gene. This CDR3 has 15 residues. Germline loops: CDR1 SGHAT, CDR2 FQNNGV. The CDR3 DNA follows: TGTGCCAGCAGTCCTGCCAGGGGGCTCGGAAACATTCAGTACTTC. Its protein is CASSPARGLGNIQYF.

The V and J genes are TRBV2 and TRBJ2-5, with 8 bases aligning to TRBD2. V dropped 5 bases and J dropped 5; count of bases not matched to a gene: 7. The CDR3 consists of 14 residues. Per the germline V gene, CDR1 is SNHLY and CDR2 is FYNNEI. This CDR3 reads CASSFRTSRETQYF. As DNA, the CDR3 is TGTGCCAGCAGTTTCAGGACTAGCCGGGAGACCCAGTACTTC.